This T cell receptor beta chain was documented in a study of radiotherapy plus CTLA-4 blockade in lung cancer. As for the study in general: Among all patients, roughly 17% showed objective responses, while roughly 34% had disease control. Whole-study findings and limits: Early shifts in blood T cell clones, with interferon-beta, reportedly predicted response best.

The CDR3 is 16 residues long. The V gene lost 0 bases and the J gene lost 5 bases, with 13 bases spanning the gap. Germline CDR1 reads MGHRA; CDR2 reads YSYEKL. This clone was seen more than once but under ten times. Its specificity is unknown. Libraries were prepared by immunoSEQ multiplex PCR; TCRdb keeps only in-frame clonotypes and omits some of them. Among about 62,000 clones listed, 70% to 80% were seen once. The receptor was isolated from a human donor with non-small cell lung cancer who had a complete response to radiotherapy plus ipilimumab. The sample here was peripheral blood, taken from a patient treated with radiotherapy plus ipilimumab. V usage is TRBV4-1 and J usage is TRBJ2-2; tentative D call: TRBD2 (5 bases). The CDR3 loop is CASSQDGLMGTGELFF. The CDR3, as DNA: TGCGCCAGCAGCCAAGATGGACTTATGGGGACCGGGGAGCTGTTTTTT.